The sequence of this T cell receptor (beta chain) was determined in a study of identifying expanded T cells in peripheral blood. CDR1 is MNHEY and CDR2 is SMNVEV in the germline V gene (reference sequence). The CDR3 is made up of 15 amino acids. V lost 6 bases and J 7 bases, leaving 21 bases between the germline ends. This table comes from immunoSEQ multiplex PCR, and its TCRdb copy is limited to in-frame clones, with some not included. Of tens of thousands of clones in the sample, 88% were seen once. General study findings and limits: Approximately 1.2 clones differed between technical replicates, versus approximately 16 and 20 over time. Variance in clone template counts between roughly 2-week samples significantly increased with total template count across all healthy donors.

Regarding this clone: The antigen is undetermined.

No infections or other immune events were documented during collection. This TCR came from a person between 18 and 75 years old in good health. Input material: blood. The chain couples TRBV27 to TRBJ2-5; tentative D call: TRBD1 (7 bases). As DNA, the CDR3 is TGTGCCAGCAGACTTGAGGGGGCGCCCGGGGGGACCCAGTACTTC. Its translation: CASRLEGAPGGTQYF.